The rows below give T cell receptor beta chains drawn from one sample of a study of beta chain features in type 1 diabetes. The table came from immunoSEQ multiplex PCR; TCRdb's copy has only in-frame clones and leaves some out. The sample has about 370,000 clones, over 12% seen once; the top ten hold more than 0.015%. The sequencing sample was made of naive CD4+ T cells from blood. These receptors were taken from a woman between 18 and 29 years old in good health. The CDR3 runs from the conserved cysteine through the conserved F or W. Fields, in order: V gene, J gene, D gene, clone size, CDR3 DNA, CDR3 protein. The D gene is left open where the match is weak. Size values are once, few and many counts, or a class for expanded clones, and some rows have none.

V: TRBV27; J: TRBJ2-1; D: TRBD2; size: -; DNA: TGTGCCAGCAGTGTGGGACTAGCGGGACACAATGAGCAGTTCTTC; CDR3: CASSVGLAGHNEQFF
V: TRBV11-3; J: TRBJ2-5; D: TRBD2; size: -; DNA: TGTGCCAGCAGCCCAACTGGCGGGAGGCAAGAGACCCAGTACTTC; CDR3: CASSPTGGRQETQYF
V: TRBV9; J: TRBJ1-2; D: -; size: few; DNA: TGTGCCAGCAACTCTCGAGGGAGGCCGGACTCCTATGGCTACACCTTC; CDR3: CASNSRGRPDSYGYTF
V: TRBV30; J: TRBJ2-3; D: -; size: few; DNA: TGTGCCTGGAGTAAGGGGCCAAGCACAGATACGCAGTATTTT; CDR3: CAWSKGPSTDTQYF
V: TRBV6-5; J: TRBJ2-7; D: -; size: -; DNA: TGTGCCAGCAGTTACTCGGCGGTCAGCTTCGACTACGAGCAGTACTTC; CDR3: CASSYSAVSFDYEQYF
V: TRBV19; J: TRBJ2-2; D: -; size: few; DNA: TGTGCCAGTACTGAGCGGACCAACACCGGGGAGCTGTTTTTT; CDR3: CASTERTNTGELFF
V: TRBV5-8; J: TRBJ2-7; D: -; size: few; DNA: TGTGCCAGCAGCCGTCGGACAGTCTCCTACGAGCAGTACTTC; CDR3: CASSRRTVSYEQYF
V: TRBV29-1; J: TRBJ2-1; D: TRBD2; size: -; DNA: TGCAGCGTTGGTGGACAGGGACTAGCGGGAGGGTTAGGCTACAATGAGCAGTTCTTC; CDR3: CSVGGQGLAGGLGYNEQFF
V: TRBV5-1; J: TRBJ2-1; D: TRBD1; size: few; DNA: TGCGCCAGCAGCTTAGGACAGGGGGCCTACAATGAGCAGTTCTTC; CDR3: CASSLGQGAYNEQFF
V: TRBV6-6; J: TRBJ1-5; D: -; size: -; DNA: TGTGCCATACAGGATGGAGGCAATCAGCCCCAGCATTTT; CDR3: CAIQDGGNQPQHF
V: TRBV27; J: TRBJ1-2; D: TRBD1; size: few; DNA: TGTGCCAGCAGTACCGATGGGACAGGGTTATTGGATAACTATGGCTACACCTTC; CDR3: CASSTDGTGLLDNYGYTF
V: TRBV4-1; J: TRBJ2-1; D: TRBD2; size: -; DNA: TGCGCCAGCAGCCAATTGGGACTAGCGGTTTACAATGAGCAGTTCTTC; CDR3: CASSQLGLAVYNEQFF
V: TRBV27; J: TRBJ2-1; D: -; size: -; DNA: TGTGCCAGCAGTTTATCCCCCGGGCCCCGAGGGCGCAATGAGCAGTTCTTC; CDR3: CASSLSPGPRGRNEQFF
V: TRBV11-2; J: TRBJ2-7; D: -; size: -; DNA: TGTGCCAGCAGCTTAGGGGGGCGGTCGGATCCTAGTTACGAGCAGTACTTC; CDR3: CASSLGGRSDPSYEQYF
V: TRBV29-1; J: TRBJ2-7; D: -; size: -; DNA: TGCAGCGTGGGAGAAGGCTACGAGCAGTACTTC; CDR3: CSVGEGYEQYF
V: TRBV4-1; J: TRBJ2-7; D: -; size: -; DNA: TGCGCCAGCAGCCAAGATTTAAACAGGGTCTACGAGCAGTACTTC; CDR3: CASSQDLNRVYEQYF
V: TRBV7-2; J: TRBJ2-1; D: TRBD2; size: -; DNA: TGTGCCAGCAGCTGGTACAGGGATAGCGGGAGAGGGGGGAGTGAGCAGTTCTTC; CDR3: CASSWYRDSGRGGSEQFF
V: TRBV7-2; J: TRBJ1-1; D: -; size: -; DNA: TGTGCCAGCAGCTTAGCGCAGGGATTCGGAGTGGACACTGAAGCTTTCTTT; CDR3: CASSLAQGFGVDTEAFF
V: TRBV7-2; J: TRBJ2-7; D: TRBD2; size: few; DNA: TGTGCCAGCAGCCGGACTAGCGGACTCTACGAGCAGTACTTC; CDR3: CASSRTSGLYEQYF
V: TRBV19; J: TRBJ2-3; D: TRBD2; size: -; DNA: TGTGCCAGCGAGAGCGGGGGCACAGATACGCAGTATTTT; CDR3: CASESGGTDTQYF
V: TRBV30; J: TRBJ2-1; D: TRBD2; size: -; DNA: TGTGCCTGGAGCCTCGGGACTACGGGGATAGTCTTC; CDR3: CAWSLGTTGIVF
V: TRBV18; J: TRBJ1-1; D: TRBD1; size: few; DNA: TGTGCCAGCTCACCGCTAGGACAGGGGAACACTGAAGCTTTCTTT; CDR3: CASSPLGQGNTEAFF
V: TRBV28; J: TRBJ2-1; D: TRBD2; size: few; DNA: TGTGCCAGCAGTTTTTGGAGGGGACTAGCGACCTCCTACAATGAGCAGTTCTTC; CDR3: CASSFWRGLATSYNEQFF
V: TRBV13; J: TRBJ1-5; D: TRBD1; size: -; DNA: TGTGCCAGCAGCCTGGGACAGACCAATCAGCCCCAGCATTTT; CDR3: CASSLGQTNQPQHF
V: TRBV7-2; J: TRBJ1-2; D: -; size: -; DNA: TGTGCCAGCAGCTCAGGCCAGGGGCAGGGCTATGGCTACACCTTC; CDR3: CASSSGQGQGYGYTF
V: TRBV19; J: TRBJ2-7; D: -; size: few; DNA: TGTGCCAGTAGCCCCCGGGACAAGACCTACGAGCAGTACTTC; CDR3: CASSPRDKTYEQYF
V: TRBV18; J: TRBJ1-2; D: -; size: -; DNA: TGTGCCAGCTCACTCAAAGACAGGCCCGCCTCATCTAACTATGGCTACACCTTC; CDR3: CASSLKDRPASSNYGYTF
V: TRBV29-1; J: TRBJ2-2; D: -; size: few; DNA: TGCAGCGTTGCCCAGGGAAGGGCCGGGGAGCTGTTTTTT; CDR3: CSVAQGRAGELFF
V: TRBV20-1; J: TRBJ2-7; D: -; size: -; DNA: TGCAGTGCTATGGTGCAGAAAGAGCAGTACTTC; CDR3: CSAMVQKEQYF
V: TRBV30; J: TRBJ1-5; D: TRBD1; size: -; DNA: TGTGCCTGGAGTCGGGACAGGTATCAGCCCCAGCATTTT; CDR3: CAWSRDRYQPQHF
V: TRBV28; J: TRBJ2-7; D: TRBD2; size: few; DNA: TGTGCCAGCAGCTTGACCGGGACTAGCGGCTCCTACGAGCAGTACTTC; CDR3: CASSLTGTSGSYEQYF
V: TRBV5-4; J: TRBJ2-6; D: -; size: few; DNA: TGTGCCAGCAGCTTACCAGACAGGACCTCTGGGGCCAACGTCCTGACTTTC; CDR3: CASSLPDRTSGANVLTF
V: TRBV10-3; J: TRBJ2-1; D: TRBD2; size: -; DNA: TGTGCCATCAGTGGCCCTACTAGCGGGGCCTACAATGAGCAGTTCTTC; CDR3: CAISGPTSGAYNEQFF
V: TRBV7-2; J: TRBJ2-7; D: TRBD2; size: -; DNA: TGTGCCAGCAGTACTAGCGTGCACTACGAGCAGTACTTC; CDR3: CASSTSVHYEQYF
V: TRBV6-6; J: TRBJ2-7; D: TRBD1; size: -; DNA: TGTGCCAGCAGGGTTGGGACAGGGGGTTCCTACGAGCAGTACTTC; CDR3: CASRVGTGGSYEQYF
V: TRBV4-1; J: TRBJ2-5; D: TRBD2; size: few; DNA: TGCGCCAGCAGCCAACCTCGACTAGCTTTCACAGAGACCCAGTACTTC; CDR3: CASSQPRLAFTETQYF
V: TRBV6-5; J: TRBJ1-5; D: -; size: -; DNA: TGTGCCAGCAGTTCAGACAGAAAGGGGAGCAATCAGCCCCAGCATTTT; CDR3: CASSSDRKGSNQPQHF
V: TRBV7-2; J: TRBJ2-4; D: -; size: few; DNA: TGTGCCAGCAGCTTAGCGGCAGCCAAAAACATTCAGTACTTC; CDR3: CASSLAAAKNIQYF
V: TRBV30; J: TRBJ2-7; D: -; size: -; DNA: TGTGCCTGGAGTGTACCAGCCTACGAGCAGTACTTC; CDR3: CAWSVPAYEQYF
V: TRBV11-2; J: TRBJ2-7; D: TRBD2; size: -; DNA: TGTGCCAGCAGCTTAGCTTGGCGCGGGGGAACTTACTACGAGCAGTACTTC; CDR3: CASSLAWRGGTYYEQYF
V: TRBV19; J: TRBJ2-2; D: -; size: -; DNA: TGTGCCAGTAGGATTACAGGTCCCAACACCGGGGAGCTGTTTTTT; CDR3: CASRITGPNTGELFF
V: TRBV30; J: TRBJ2-1; D: -; size: -; DNA: TGTGCCTGGACTAGCTCCTACAATGAGCAGTTCTTC; CDR3: CAWTSSYNEQFF
V: TRBV6-5; J: TRBJ2-7; D: TRBD2; size: -; DNA: TGTGCCAGCAGTTACTCCCTAGCGGGAGGGTACGAGCAGTACTTC; CDR3: CASSYSLAGGYEQYF
V: TRBV7-9; J: TRBJ2-7; D: TRBD1; size: few; DNA: TGTGCCAGCAGCTTAGGGACAGGATTTTACGAGCAGTACTTC; CDR3: CASSLGTGFYEQYF
V: TRBV30; J: TRBJ2-7; D: -; size: few; DNA: TGTGCCTTGACCACCCTACTTTCGGAGTTGGAGCAGTACTTC; CDR3: CALTTLLSELEQYF
V: TRBV28; J: TRBJ1-5; D: -; size: -; DNA: TGTGCCGCCGGGGCAGGGGGCAATCAGCCCCAGCATTTT; CDR3: CAAGAGGNQPQHF